This paragraph reports one TCR beta chain. This entry is derived from a study of blood T cell repertoires in COVID-19. Study-wide background: Samples representing acute and convalescent COVID-19 were sourced from the United States, Italy and Spain.

Generated by immunoSEQ multiplex PCR, the TCRdb table keeps only in-frame clones and is missing some. The table records about 190,000 clones, 80% to 90% of them present only once. The TCR originated in a woman aged 70 to 79 with active or convalescent COVID-19. The specimen was peripheral blood.

This chain's CDR3 is CASSYGFEYEQYF. CDR3 DNA: TGTGCCAGCAGTTACGGTTTCGAGTACGAGCAGTACTTC. The chain couples TRBV6-5 to TRBJ2-7; no clear D gene. This CDR3 contains 13 residues. CDR1 MNHEY and CDR2 SVGAGI come from the germline V gene. The ends were cut back, 2 bases at V and 4 bases at J, with 9 bases in the middle.